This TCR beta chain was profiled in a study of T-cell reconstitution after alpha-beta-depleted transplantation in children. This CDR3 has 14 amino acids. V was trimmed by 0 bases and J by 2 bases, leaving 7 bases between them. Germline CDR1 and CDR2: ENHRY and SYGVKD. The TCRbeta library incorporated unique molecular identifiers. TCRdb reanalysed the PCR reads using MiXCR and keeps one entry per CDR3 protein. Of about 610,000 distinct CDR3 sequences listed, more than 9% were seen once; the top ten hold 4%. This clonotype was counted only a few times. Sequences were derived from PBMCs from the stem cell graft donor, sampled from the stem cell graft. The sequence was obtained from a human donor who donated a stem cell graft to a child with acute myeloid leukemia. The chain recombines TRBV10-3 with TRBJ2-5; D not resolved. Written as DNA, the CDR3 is TGTGCCATCAGTGAGTCGACGGTACAAGAGACCCAGTACTTC. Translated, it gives CAISESTVQETQYF.